This T cell receptor beta chain was documented in a study of blood T cell repertoires in COVID-19. The overall study: The cDNA or gDNA used as material had been derived from T cells, B-cell-depleted T cells, or PBMCs.

Here immunoSEQ multiplex PCR was the method, and the copy in TCRdb shows in-frame clones only, minus some. The sample includes over 100,000 clones, approximately 92% seen only once; the top ten take less than 2%. This clone was seen once. Sequencing was performed on peripheral blood. The TCR originated in a woman between 45 and 65 years old with COVID-19, enrolled during active disease.

CDR3 residues: CATQQGQSSPLHF. CDR3 sequence (DNA): TGTGCCACCCAACAGGGACAGAGTTCACCCCTCCACTTT. The J gene is TRBJ1-6, the V gene TRBV2; 7 bases map to TRBD1. The CDR3 has 13 residues. The germline V gene has CDR1 SNHLY and CDR2 FYNNEI. Losses at the gene ends were 10 bases for V and 9 bases for J; bases not matched to a gene: 9. Full variable domain (rest looked up from reference TRBV2 and TRBJ1-6): EPEVTQTPSHQVTQMGQEVILRCVPISNHLYFYWYRQILGQKVEFLVSFYNNEISEKSEIFDDQFSVERPDGSNFTLKIRSTKLEDSAMYFCATQQGQSSPLHFGNGTRLTVT.